This passage covers 21 T cell receptor beta chains from one sample sequenced in a study of T-cell reconstitution after alpha-beta-depleted transplantation in children. Unique molecular identifiers were incorporated during preparation of the TCRbeta library. TCRdb used MiXCR to reprocess the PCR reads, holding one entry per CDR3 protein. This sample has about 500,000 distinct CDR3 sequences; around a third occur once, and the top ten carry approximately 2.3%. The sequencing here drew on PBMCs from the stem cell graft donor, taken from the stem cell graft. All receptors come from a human donor who donated a stem cell graft to a child with aplastic anemia.

The genes are TRBV29-1 and TRBJ2-7, with D possibly called TRBD1 or TRBD2 (5 bases each). Deletions cut 8 bases from V and 5 bases from J, with 13 bases between. This CDR3 contains 11 residues. Germline V gene data show CDR1 as SQVTM and CDR2 as ANQGSEA. The CDR3 protein is CSTFVGDEQYF. CDR3 coding DNA: TGCAGCACTTTCGTGGGGGACGAGCAGTACTTC.

The chain couples TRBV6-1 to TRBJ2-3; weak D call: TRBD1 (5 bases). CDR3 length: 13 amino acids. Germline values: CDR1 MNHNS, CDR2 SASEGT. Trimming cost V 2 bases and J 3 bases, with 6 bases left between them. This CDR3 is CASSEPGTDTQYF. The CDR3 DNA is TGTGCCAGCAGTGAACCAGGGACAGATACGCAGTATTTT.

This chain connects TRBV9 to TRBJ2-5, with 7 bases aligning to TRBD1. This CDR3 region has 15 residues. V shed 4 bases, J shed 2 bases, and the junction held 8 bases outside the gene matches. CDR1 and CDR2 from the germline V gene are SGDLS and YYNGEE. As DNA, the CDR3 is TGTGCCAGCAGCCCTGGGACAGTTCCTCAAGAGACCCAGTACTTC. This encodes CASSPGTVPQETQYF. Filled out from reference TRBV9 and TRBJ2-5, the complete variable domain reads DSGVTQTPKHLITATGQRVTLRCSPRSGDLSVYWYQQSLDQGLQFLIQYYNGEERAKGNILERFSAQQFPDLHSELNLSSLELGDSALYFCASSPGTVPQETQYFGPGTRLLVL.

The rearrangement links TRBV30 to TRBJ1-1, with unresolved D. Deletions cut 3 bases from V and 2 bases from J, with 16 bases between. CDR1 is GTSNPN, CDR2 SVGIG, per germline (reference sequence). The CDR3 sequence is 15 residues long. The CDR3 nucleotides are TGTGCCTGGAGCCATAAAGGCCACGGTAACACTGAAGCTTTCTTT. This encodes CAWSHKGHGNTEAFF.

This clonotype was recorded a few times. This chain links TRBV20-1 with TRBJ2-3, with 8 nucleotides matching TRBD2. The germline V gene has CDR1 DFQATT and CDR2 SNEGSKA (reference sequence). Trimming took 3 bases from V and 0 from J; bases not matched to a gene: 2. This CDR3 spans 14 amino acids. The CDR3: CSARASGSTDTQYF. DNA of the CDR3: TGCAGTGCTAGGGCTAGCGGGAGCACAGATACGCAGTATTTT.

This chain's CDR3 is CATYARTAKNIQYF. The CDR3 nucleotides are TGTGCCACCTACGCCCGGACGGCCAAAAACATTCAGTACTTC. The chain has TRBV24-1 and TRBJ2-4, with unresolved D. The V end was cut by 9 bases, the J end by 1 base, with 12 bases between. There are 14 residues in the CDR3. The germline V gene has CDR1 KGHDR and CDR2 SFDVKD.

This sequence joins TRBV24-1 and TRBJ1-5; a weak D match, TRBD1 (5 bases). This CDR3 is 14 amino acids long. Germline CDR1 is KGHDR and CDR2 is SFDVKD. V was cut by 1 base and J by 4 bases, with 7 bases left in between. DNA for the CDR3: TGTGCCACCAGTGATTTATGGGGGAATCAGCCCCAGCATTTT. The encoded protein is CATSDLWGNQPQHF.

The chain joins TRBV18 to TRBJ2-2, with 10 bases fitting TRBD1. Germline V lookup: CDR1 KGHSH, CDR2 LQKENI. This CDR3 is built from 16 residues. Losses at the gene ends were 5 bases for V and 3 bases for J; bases not matched to a gene: 6. Here the CDR3 DNA reads TGTGCCAGCTCAGCAGGACAGGGGGAATACACCGGGGAGCTGTTTTTT. Translated: CASSAGQGEYTGELFF. Supplemented by reference TRBV18 and TRBJ2-2, the full variable domain reads NAGVMQNPRHLVRRRGQEARLRCSPMKGHSHVYWYRQLPEEGLKFMVYLQKENIIDESGMPKERFSAEFPKEGPSILRIQQVVRGDSAAYFCASSAGQGEYTGELFFGEGSRLTVL.

The chain employs TRBV5-5 and TRBJ1-5; perhaps TRBD1 as D (5 bases). The germline V and J ends were trimmed by 2 bases and 1 base, with 10 bases remaining between them. Looked up from germline, CDR1 is SGHKS and CDR2 is YYEKEE (reference sequence). CDR3 size: 15 residues. Here the CDR3 reads CASSFEGTSNQPQHF. In DNA form, the CDR3 reads TGTGCCAGCAGCTTCGAGGGGACCAGCAATCAGCCCCAGCATTTT.

This chain links TRBV20-1 with TRBJ1-5; 7 bases agree with TRBD1. The CDR3 is 13 amino acids. V lost 3 bases to trimming and J lost 4 bases; unmatched junction nucleotides: 3. Germline lookup yields CDR1 DFQATT and CDR2 SNEGSKA (reference sequence). The CDR3 loop is CSARQQGNQPQHF. The CDR3 nucleotides are TGCAGTGCTAGGCAACAGGGGAATCAGCCCCAGCATTTT.

The CDR3 nucleotides are TGTGCCAGTAGTATAGATCATTTGGCAGCGGGTAACTATGGCTACACCTTC. It encodes CASSIDHLAAGNYGYTF. This rearrangement joins TRBV19 to TRBJ1-2; D not resolved. Per the germline V gene, CDR1 is LNHDA and CDR2 is SQIVND (reference sequence). Trimming removed 0 bases from V and 1 base from J, with 15 bases in between. The CDR3 runs 17 residues.

J is TRBJ2-5 and V is TRBV6-1; 9 positions agree with TRBD2. V was clipped by 6 bases and J by 7 bases; unmatched bases: 15. Germline V gene lookup returns CDR1 MNHNS and CDR2 SASEGT. The CDR3 has 16 amino acids. The CDR3 coding sequence is TGTGCCAGCAGCCGTCAGCAGGTAGCGGGAGTCGGGACCCAGTACTTC. It yields the protein CASSRQQVAGVGTQYF.

The chain joins TRBV5-4 to TRBJ2-5, with 8 positions matching TRBD2. Per germline, CDR1 SGHNT and CDR2 YYREEE (reference sequence). The CDR3 has 14 amino acids. The ends lost 6 bases at V and 5 bases at J; junction bases unmatched: 9. The CDR3 sequence: CASTVAGKGETQYF. CDR3 sequence (DNA): TGTGCCAGCACGGTAGCGGGAAAGGGGGAGACCCAGTACTTC.

The chain combines TRBV19 with TRBJ2-2, with a tentative D call TRBD1 (5 bases). Germline CDR1 reads LNHDA; CDR2 reads SQIVND (reference sequence). Trimming took off 6 bases at V and 1 base at J, with 12 bases between the two ends. CDR3 length: 15 residues. The CDR3 region has the DNA TGTGCCAGTAGCCAAGTCGGACAGAACACCGGGGAGCTGTTTTTT. Translating it yields CASSQVGQNTGELFF.

The V and J genes are TRBV20-1 and TRBJ1-5; D uncertain. This CDR3 is 13 amino acids long. Germline CDR1 is DFQATT and CDR2 is SNEGSKA (reference sequence). Trimming took off 1 base at V and 6 bases at J, with 10 bases between the two ends. CDR3 amino acids: CSARAQRAQPQHF. In DNA, the CDR3 is TGCAGTGCTAGAGCACAGCGGGCTCAGCCCCAGCATTTT.

The rearrangement uses TRBV20-1 and TRBJ2-2, with 7 bases fitting TRBD2. After removal of 1 base from V and 2 bases from J, the junction contained 4 bases not matched to a gene. Germline CDR1 and CDR2: DFQATT and SNEGSKA (reference sequence). The CDR3 runs 15 residues. CDR3 loop: CSARGGGRNTGELFF. CDR3 DNA: TGCAGTGCTAGAGGAGGCGGGAGAAACACCGGGGAGCTGTTTTTT.

The CDR3 sequence is CSHVGDYYNEQFF. In DNA form, the CDR3 reads TGCAGCCACGTTGGTGACTACTACAATGAGCAGTTCTTC. This chain connects TRBV20-1 to TRBJ2-1; perhaps TRBD2 as D (5 bases). CDR3 length: 13 residues. The germline CDR1 and CDR2 sequences are DFQATT and SNEGSKA (reference sequence).

This clonotype was counted between two and nine times. This rearrangement joins TRBV30 to TRBJ2-1; D unclear. Germline CDR1 reads GTSNPN; CDR2 reads SVGIG (reference sequence). This CDR3 comprises 12 residues. Trimming took 3 bases from V and 7 from J, leaving 10 bases between them. The CDR3, as DNA: TGTGCCTGGAGCTTACAGACTAATGAGCAGTTCTTC. Translated, it gives CAWSLQTNEQFF.

The rearrangement uses TRBV5-1 and TRBJ1-1, with D uncertain. This CDR3 is 15 amino acids long. Trimming took off 3 bases at V and 1 base at J, with 13 bases between the two ends. The germline gives CDR1 SGHRS, CDR2 YFSETQ. CDR3 coding DNA: TGCGCCAGCAGCTCAGGACTGGCGGGGAACACTGAAGCTTTCTTT. This sequence encodes CASSSGLAGNTEAFF.

CDR3 loop: CASSRGFTTNTIYF. CDR3 coding DNA: TGTGCCAGCAGCAGGGGGTTCACGACGAACACCATATATTTT. The V call is TRBV28, the J call TRBJ1-3; 7 positions match TRBD1. Per germline, CDR1 MDHEN and CDR2 SYDVKM. V was pared by 6 bases and J by 7 bases, with 9 bases of the junction left unmatched. This CDR3 has 14 residues. Drawing the rest from reference TRBV28 and TRBJ1-3, the complete variable domain is DVKVTQSSRYLVKRTGEKVFLECVQDMDHENMFWYRQDPGLGLRLIYFSYDVKMKEKGDIPEGYSVSREKKERFSLILESASTNQTSMYLCASSRGFTTNTIYFGEGSWLTVV.

In this sample, this clonotype turned up a few times. The chain joins TRBV18 to TRBJ2-5; no firm D call. The V gene's germline CDR1 is KGHSH and CDR2 LQKENI. This CDR3 spans 17 amino acids. V was clipped by 2 bases and J by 5 bases, with 21 bases between them. CDR3 nucleotides: TGTGCCAGCTCACCAGGGGATCAGTTGCCAACCTCCGAGACCCAGTACTTC. This sequence encodes CASSPGDQLPTSETQYF.